Described below is a single T cell receptor (beta chain) sequence and its context. Its cognate antigen has yet to be identified. Within one base of it there is no much larger clone, and no base qualities were kept. Libraries were built with the immunoSEQ multiplex PCR assay. For the multiplex PCR, a mixture combining 60 forward primers for TCR Vbeta segments and 13 reverse primers for TCR Jbeta segments was used. Amplification of the CDR3 region of rearranged TCR beta genes was performed with a multiplex PCR assay on genomic DNA. The amplified TCR beta libraries were sequenced on the Illumina HiSeq System as 87-base-pair reads. The source study handled its data this way. A later analysis tallied approximately 87 million unique TCR beta chains across the 666 repertoires, and approximately 11 million of those chains were shared by two or more donors. Raw reads were error-corrected and collapsed into unique sequences by a nearest-neighbor algorithm in which closely related sequences were merged to remove PCR and sequencing errors. CDR3 sequences were aligned to IMGT reference sequences to assign V, D and J gene segments. For a sequence to be retained, at least a six-nucleotide match to both a V gene segment and a J gene segment was required. A rearrangement counted as productive if the CDR3 had no stop codons and remained in frame with V and J, and every other rearrangement counted as non-productive. CDR3 was defined by IMGT convention, running from the second conserved V-encoded cysteine to the conserved J-encoded phenylalanine. In an earlier analysis of some 550 of the donors, sequences lacking an unambiguous match to a single V gene segment were excluded. In an earlier analysis of some 590 of the donors, V segments were called functional above 56.7% productive rearrangements and were called segregating when the between-donor standard deviation exceeded 5%. A statistical classification framework was developed to diagnose cytomegalovirus status using the catalog of TCR beta chain sequences. In a later analysis, V and J genes were assigned by comparing TCR nucleotide sequences against IMGT/GENE-DB human TR gene sequences. In a later analysis, CDR3 sequences and most-parsimonious VDJ recombination scenarios were assigned using the TCRdist pipeline. In a later analysis, each TCR beta chain was defined by its CDR3 amino acid sequence together with its V-gene family, and reads without a unique V-gene family were excluded. As a way to deal with suspected cross-contamination and a sequencing artifact, a later analysis dropped 592 nucleotide sequences that were highly shared and had low generation probability. A later analysis calculated a clonal expansion index for each public chain from normalized within-repertoire ranks of inferred template counts. Generation probabilities in a later analysis came from a VDJ recombination model fitted to out-of-frame rearrangements, and those results were checked against IGoR. In a later analysis, hypergeometric tests were used to score TCR-TCR, TCR-HLA and TCR-CMV co-occurrence, with a repertoire-size bias correction applied to TCR pairs. False discovery rates were estimated in a later analysis by permuting HLA or CMV assignments 20 times. In a later analysis, co-occurring TCRs were grouped using DBSCAN, with TCRdist sequence similarity added in when clustering inside HLA-allele-positive subsets. For co-occurrence clustering, repertoires with fewer than 30,000 or more than 120,000 public chains were excluded, along with 5 or 6 repertoires with anomalous nucleotide sharing. TCRdb carries this immuneACCESS record with in-frame sequences only. Its versions omit some clonotypes, under half of them owing to an unresolved V gene in the studies checked, with the rest unexplained. D and trimming were read from the DNA, whereas the V and J calls and clone size are those reported in that table. In all, the sample holds 70,000 to 100,000 clones, and around 80% of those were seen once. Around 32% of the sample lies in the top ten.

The data derive from a study of cytomegalovirus exposure and HLA in healthy donors (dated by TCRdb to the late 2010s). About the investigation overall: According to an earlier analysis of several hundred of the donors, 150 million to 200 million T cells yielded 95 million to 140 million unique TCR beta sequences and 250 to 350 Gb of sequence data. All discovery cohort repertoires had been generated on a single sequencing platform. The later analysis used no new phenotypic data to find candidate immune exposures, relying instead on TCR beta sequences and their occurrence across donors. Among the roughly 430 genotyped donors, about 83% belonged to the genetic ancestry cluster associated with self-reported Caucasian donors. Across some 400 genotyped donors of the cohort, an average of approximately 240,000 unique TCR beta nucleotide sequences per donor were sequenced, and around 19% of those sequences were non-productive. The study aimed to test whether signatures of past pathogen exposure could be identified by cataloging public T cell receptors. An early release that covered about 600 HLA-typed donors contained approximately 300 gigabases of sequencing data and about 93 million unique TCR sequences. Besides the first cohort of under 700 subjects, a separate validation cohort made up of roughly 120 different subjects was used. HLA typing covered class I and class II loci at four-digit resolution. Using immunosequencing, the study profiled T cell repertoires from 550 to 750 subjects and related those repertoires to cytomegalovirus serostatus. To predict cytomegalovirus infection status, the study brought together high-throughput TCR immunosequencing, statistical association of individual TCRs with disease status, and machine learning. A handful of DR-DQ haplotypes were handled as single units for association and clustering because linkage in the cohort was strong. To decide whether each TCR beta V gene segment behaved as functional or pseudogenic, an earlier analysis of approximately 600 of the donors relied on high-throughput TCR beta sequencing. Typing coverage differed by locus: A, B, C, DRB1 and DQB1 were typed in roughly 629-630 donors, DQA1 in about 560, DPA1 in 600 to 610, and DPB1 in around 440. A later analysis re-analyzed previously published TCR beta repertoires from 660 or so donors and added high-resolution HLA genotyping to study TCR occurrence patterns. Donor age, sex, ethnicity and CMV serostatus were collected together with the repertoire data. Genome-wide SNP genotypes for about 55% of the roughly 670 donors were used in a later genetic analysis, which treated that subset as a discovery cohort. What the authors observed across the whole study: It was suggested by the authors that the approach could potentially be generalized to other disease states and immunological phenotypes. The only immune exposure information available for the cohort was CMV serostatus. In a later genetic analysis, a missense DCLRE1C variant was associated with V-gene and J-gene trimming of TCR beta chains, and the association was replicated in an independent cohort. A later genetic analysis reported fewer N-insertions in productive TCRs among donors in an Asian-associated ancestry cluster than the roughly 700-donor mean. Only TCR beta chains were sequenced in this cohort, and the absence of alpha or paired-chain data limited detectable features. Because some donors lacked HLA typing at each locus, the association tests relied only on the typed subset. A later analysis associated 15,000 to 20,000 TCR beta sequences with specific HLA alleles at a false discovery rate of 0.05. Correlated functional status among segregating V segments might reflect linkage disequilibrium, but an unknown experimental factor could not be ruled out. A later analysis reported that several top co-occurrence clusters appeared linked to parvovirus B19, influenza, CMV and Epstein-Barr virus. Across donors, most TCR sequences were observed very rarely, whereas some public TCRs were present in many individuals. A further reported finding was that TCR beta sequences accurately predicted the HLA-A and HLA-B alleles for most subjects in the first cohort. Compared with equally common non-associated chains, HLA-associated TCR beta chains in a later analysis were more clonally expanded and had lower generation probabilities. In an earlier analysis of about 600 of the donors, most TCR beta V segments appeared in productive rearrangements about 87% or about 30% of the time, broadly matching IMGT annotations. A total of 164 TCR beta chains were listed by the study as associated with cytomegalovirus. A group of highly shared sequence variants was considered likely to be a technical artifact of the sequencing pipeline. In vitro tests confirmed that a few of the cytomegalovirus-associated TCR beta chains recognize cytomegalovirus antigens. In a later analysis, TCR association rates were found to vary across HLA loci, with the most associated TCRs seen for DRB1 alleles and the fewest for HLA-C alleles. A later analysis found that most CMV-associated TCR beta chains appeared HLA-restricted, with HLA associations seemingly driven largely by CMV exposure. The classifier was reported to diagnose cytomegalovirus status with high specificity and sensitivity in both the original cohort and the validation cohort. Because counts were too low, about 15 rarely observed V segments, including chromosome 9 orphons, were left out of the earlier analysis of 587 of the donors. Roughly uniform sequencing depth across donors was assumed in presence/absence analyses, although this assumption may not hold. Assigning TCR associations to individual alleles was difficult when HLA alleles, especially DR and DQ, strongly co-occurred.

The cohort was made up of under 800 healthy bone marrow donors. All cohort members were sampled while nominally healthy, although unrecorded immune exposures were likely present. The donor was CMV seropositive and was included in the group of approximately 310 seropositive cohort members. Each donor provided a peripheral blood sample, and peripheral blood mononuclear cells were used for TCR beta sequencing. Genomic DNA was extracted from the blood cell samples with the Qiagen DNeasy Blood Extraction Kit. Material for sequencing was PBMCs. The receptor's source is a man aged 45-65 years in good health and CMV-seropositive.

CDR3 sequence: CAWERQGGTEAFF. The bases are TGTGCCTGGGAACGACAGGGAGGTACTGAAGCTTTCTTT. The chain is encoded by TRBV30 joined to TRBJ1-1, with TRBD1 matching 7 junction bases. The CDR3 holds 13 amino acids from the cysteine to the phenylalanine. Only the CDR3 region is kept as DNA, spanning 39 bases read in frame from base 1. The germline V end is reduced by 5 bases and the J end by 5 bases; junction bases left unmatched: 8. The germline V gene (reference sequence) provides CDR1 GTSNPN and CDR2 SVGIG.